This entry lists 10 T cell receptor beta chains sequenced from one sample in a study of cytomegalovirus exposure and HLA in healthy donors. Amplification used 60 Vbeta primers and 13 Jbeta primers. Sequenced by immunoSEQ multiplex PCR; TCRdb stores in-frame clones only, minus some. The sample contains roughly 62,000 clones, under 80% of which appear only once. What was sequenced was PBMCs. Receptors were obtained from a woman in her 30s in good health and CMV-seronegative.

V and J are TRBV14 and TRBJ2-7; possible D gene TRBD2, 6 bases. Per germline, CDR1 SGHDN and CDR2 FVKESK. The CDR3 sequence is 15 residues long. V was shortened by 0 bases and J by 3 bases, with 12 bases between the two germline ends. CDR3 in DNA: TGTGCCAGCAGCCAAGATGGTCAGGGACTCTACGAGCAGTACTTC. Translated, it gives CASSQDGQGLYEQYF.

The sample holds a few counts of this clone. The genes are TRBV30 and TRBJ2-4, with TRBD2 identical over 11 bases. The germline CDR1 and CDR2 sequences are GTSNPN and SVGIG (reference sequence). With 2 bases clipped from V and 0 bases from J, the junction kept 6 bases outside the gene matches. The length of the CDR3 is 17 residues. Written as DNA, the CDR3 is TGTGCCTGGAGTAAGACTAGCGGGGACCTAGCCAAAAACATTCAGTACTTC. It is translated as CAWSKTSGDLAKNIQYF. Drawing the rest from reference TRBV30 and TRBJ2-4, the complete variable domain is SQTIHQWPATLVQPVGSPLSLECTVEGTSNPNLYWYRQAAGRGLQLLFYSVGIGQISSEVPQNLSASRPQDRQFILSSKKLLLSDSGFYLCAWSKTSGDLAKNIQYFGAGTRLSVL.

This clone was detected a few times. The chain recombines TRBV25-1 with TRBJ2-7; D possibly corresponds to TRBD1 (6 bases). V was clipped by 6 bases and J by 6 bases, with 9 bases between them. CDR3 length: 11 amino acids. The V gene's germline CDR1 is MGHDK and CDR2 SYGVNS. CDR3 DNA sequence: TGTGCCAGCAGACGAGGGGGCGAGCAGTACGTC. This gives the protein CASRRGGEQYV.

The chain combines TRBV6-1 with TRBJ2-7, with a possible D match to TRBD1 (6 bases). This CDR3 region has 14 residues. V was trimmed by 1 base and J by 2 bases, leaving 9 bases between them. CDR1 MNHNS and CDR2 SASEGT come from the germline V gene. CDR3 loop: CASSEVEGAYEQYF. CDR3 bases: TGTGCCAGCAGTGAAGTCGAGGGGGCCTACGAGCAGTACTTC.

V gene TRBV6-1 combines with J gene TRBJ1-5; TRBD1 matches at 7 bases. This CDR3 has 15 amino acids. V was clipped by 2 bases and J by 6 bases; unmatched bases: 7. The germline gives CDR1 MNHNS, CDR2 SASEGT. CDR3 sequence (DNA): TGTGCCAGCAGTGAAAGGGGGCAAGGTCGTCAGCCCCAGCATTTT. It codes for CASSERGQGRQPQHF.

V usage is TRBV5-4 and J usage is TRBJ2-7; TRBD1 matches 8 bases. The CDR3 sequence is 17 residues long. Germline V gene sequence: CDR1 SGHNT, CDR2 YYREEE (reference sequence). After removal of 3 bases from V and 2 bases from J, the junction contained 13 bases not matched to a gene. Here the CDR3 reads CASSWELGQVSAYEQYF. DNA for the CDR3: TGTGCCAGCAGCTGGGAGTTGGGACAGGTTTCTGCCTACGAGCAGTACTTC. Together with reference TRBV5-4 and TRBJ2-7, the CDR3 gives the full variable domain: ETGVTQSPTHLIKTRGQQVTLRCSSQSGHNTVSWYQQALGQGPQFIFQYYREEENGRGNFPPRFSGLQFPNYSSELNVNALELDDSALYLCASSWELGQVSAYEQYFGPGTRLTVT.

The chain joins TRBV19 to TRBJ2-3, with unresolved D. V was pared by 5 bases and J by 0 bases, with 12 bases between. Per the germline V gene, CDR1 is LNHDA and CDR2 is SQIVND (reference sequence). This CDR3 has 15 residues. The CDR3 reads CASSGYFTSTDTQYF. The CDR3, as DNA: TGTGCCAGTAGTGGTTACTTCACTAGCACAGATACGCAGTATTTT.

Here the CDR3 DNA reads TGCGCCAGCAGCTTGGAGGCAGGCCATAGCTCTGGAAACACCATATATTTT. Its protein product is CASSLEAGHSSGNTIYF. The genes are TRBV5-1 and TRBJ1-3; D unresolved. Trimming removed 0 bases from V and 0 bases from J, with 13 bases in between. The CDR3 length is 17 residues. Germline V gene sequence: CDR1 SGHRS, CDR2 YFSETQ.

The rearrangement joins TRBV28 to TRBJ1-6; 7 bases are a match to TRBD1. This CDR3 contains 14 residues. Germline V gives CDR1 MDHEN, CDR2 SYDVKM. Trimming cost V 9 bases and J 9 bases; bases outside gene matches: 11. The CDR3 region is CASTQQGPISPLHF. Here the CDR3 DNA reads TGTGCCAGTACGCAACAGGGGCCGATTTCACCCCTCCACTTT.

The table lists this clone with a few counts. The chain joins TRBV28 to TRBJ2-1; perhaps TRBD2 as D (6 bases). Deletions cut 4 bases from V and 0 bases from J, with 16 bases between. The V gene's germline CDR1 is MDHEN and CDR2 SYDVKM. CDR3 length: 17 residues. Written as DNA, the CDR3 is TGTGCCAGCAGTTCCCTTCCGGCGGGGAGCTCCTACAATGAGCAGTTCTTC. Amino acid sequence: CASSSLPAGSSYNEQFF.